The 19 T cell receptor beta chains listed next were all sequenced from one sample in a study of radiotherapy plus CTLA-4 blockade in lung cancer. Produced via immunoSEQ multiplex PCR; TCRdb's table is partial and in-frame only. This sample has around 45,000 clones, with more than 70% found just once. The input for sequencing was peripheral blood, taken from a patient treated with radiotherapy plus ipilimumab. All receptors derive from a human donor with non-small cell lung cancer whose response to radiotherapy plus ipilimumab could not be evaluated.

Only a few counts were recorded for this clone. DNA of the CDR3: TGCGCCAGCAGCTCGGGGACAGGGGACTACGAGCAGTACTTC. This translates into CASSSGTGDYEQYF. The chain links TRBV5-1 to TRBJ2-7, with 10 nucleotides matching TRBD1. This CDR3 has 14 amino acids. CDR1 is SGHRS, CDR2 YFSETQ, per germline. Trimming at V came to 3 bases and at J to 3 bases, leaving 3 bases not matched to a gene.

The chain couples TRBV27 to TRBJ2-7, with D unclear. This CDR3 spans 14 amino acids. CDR1 MNHEY and CDR2 SMNVEV come from the germline V gene (reference sequence). The V end was cut by 2 bases, the J end by 3 bases, with 11 bases between. DNA of the CDR3: TGTGCCAGCAGTTTAAGTCGGCCGGGCTACGAGCAGTACTTC. The encoded protein is CASSLSRPGYEQYF.

The chain uses TRBV7-9 and TRBJ1-2; no clear D gene. CDR1 and CDR2 (germline): SEHNR, FQNEAQ (reference sequence). The CDR3 totals 15 residues. V was shortened by 1 base and J by 6 bases, with 15 bases between the two germline ends. The CDR3 reads CASSLDSTGRNGYTF. DNA of the CDR3: TGTGCCAGCAGCTTAGACTCGACGGGGAGGAATGGCTACACCTTC.

The V and J genes are TRBV10-3 and TRBJ1-2; a possible D gene is TRBD1 (5 bases). Germline-derived CDR1 and CDR2 are ENHRY and SYGVKD. The germline V and J ends were trimmed by 6 bases and 4 bases, with 12 bases remaining between them. The CDR3 length is 13 residues. The CDR3 DNA reads as TGTGCCATCAGATCAGCGGGGGGCTATGGCTACACCTTC. Encoded protein: CAIRSAGGYGYTF.

The chain carries TRBV4-1 and TRBJ2-5; TRBD1 is a possible D gene (6 bases). With the DNA end fitting TRBJ2-7 better, the J assignment may be wrong. The CDR3 has 15 residues. Germline V gene data show CDR1 as MGHRA and CDR2 as YSYEKL. For the CDR3, the DNA is TGCGCCAGCAGCCCTGAGGAAACAGGGTCCTACGAGCAGTACTTC. This encodes CASSPEETGSYEQYF.

The chain carries TRBV27 and TRBJ1-4; D gene ambiguous. This CDR3 spans 13 amino acids. The ends were cut back, 2 bases at V and 4 bases at J, with 5 bases in the middle. From germline, CDR1 is MNHEY and CDR2 SMNVEV (reference sequence). The CDR3 loop is CASSLRYNEKLFF. In DNA form, the CDR3 reads TGTGCCAGCAGTTTACGTTATAATGAAAAACTGTTTTTT.

The chain uses TRBV2 and TRBJ2-5; possible D gene TRBD2, 6 bases. Germline lookup yields CDR1 SNHLY and CDR2 FYNNEI. This CDR3 region has 14 residues. Deletions cut 4 bases from V and 6 bases from J, with 15 bases between. CDR3 amino acids: CASSVGDGGKTQYF. The CDR3 nucleotides are TGTGCCAGCAGTGTAGGGGACGGGGGAAAGACCCAGTACTTC.

The chain links TRBV5-4 to TRBJ1-1, with D perhaps matching TRBD1 (5 bases). The germline V and J ends were trimmed by 7 bases and 3 bases, with 19 bases remaining between them. Germline values: CDR1 SGHNT, CDR2 YYREEE (reference sequence). There are 15 residues in the CDR3. CDR3 sequence reads: CASGPSGGRYTEAFF. CDR3 coding DNA: TGTGCCAGCGGCCCTTCCGGGGGTCGGTACACTGAAGCTTTCTTT.

V gene TRBV18 combines with J gene TRBJ1-1; 9 positions match TRBD1. Unmatched junction bases numbered 7, after V lost 4 bases and J lost 1 base. Germline lookup yields CDR1 KGHSH and CDR2 LQKENI. The CDR3 is 16 amino acids. This CDR3 is CASSLRTGDGNTEAFF. Written as DNA, the CDR3 is TGTGCCAGCTCACTCCGGACAGGGGATGGGAACACTGAAGCTTTCTTT.

The V and J genes are TRBV5-1 and TRBJ1-4, with 7 bases fitting TRBD1. This CDR3 region has 17 residues. V gave up 0 bases and J gave up 5 bases; unmatched junction bases: 10. CDR1 SGHRS and CDR2 YFSETQ come from the germline V gene. CDR3 amino acids: CASSLGISGTANEKLFF. The CDR3 nucleotides are TGCGCCAGCAGCTTGGGAATTTCCGGGACAGCGAATGAAAAACTGTTTTTT.

The rearrangement links TRBV5-1 to TRBJ2-7; TRBD1 is a possible D gene (6 bases). Trimming cost V 0 bases and J 4 bases, with 11 bases left between them. The V gene's germline CDR1 is SGHRS and CDR2 YFSETQ. The length of the CDR3 is 14 residues. For the CDR3, the DNA is TGCGCCAGCAGCTTGGGAGGGGGACGGTACGAGCAGTACTTC. As protein: CASSLGGGRYEQYF. Complete variable domain (other parts from reference TRBV5-1 and TRBJ2-7): KAGVTQTPRYLIKTRGQQVTLSCSPISGHRSVSWYQQTPGQGLQFLFEYFSETQRNKGNFPGRFSGRQFSNSRSEMNVSTLELGDSALYLCASSLGGGRYEQYFGPGTRLTVT.

This rearrangement joins TRBV2 to TRBJ1-2; maybe TRBD1 (6 bases). Germline values: CDR1 SNHLY, CDR2 FYNNEI. There are 14 residues in the CDR3. Trimming took off 5 bases at V and 4 bases at J, with 14 bases between the two ends. The CDR3 DNA is TGTGCCAGCAGTCCAGAGACAGGCATCTATGGCTACACCTTC. As protein: CASSPETGIYGYTF.

This sequence joins TRBV5-1 and TRBJ2-3; TRBD1 aligns across 11 bases. The germline V gene encodes CDR1 SGHRS and CDR2 YFSETQ. The CDR3 spans 18 residues. The V segment lost 0 bases and the J segment 0 bases; nucleotides outside the gene matches: 6. The CDR3 loop reads CASSLEGQGALSTDTQYF. CDR3 nucleotides: TGCGCCAGCAGCTTGGAAGGACAGGGGGCGCTAAGCACAGATACGCAGTATTTT.

The V and J genes are TRBV2 and TRBJ1-5; D is perhaps TRBD1 (5 bases). CDR3 length equals 15 residues. Germline V gives CDR1 SNHLY, CDR2 FYNNEI. With 4 bases removed from V and 4 bases from J, the gap between germline ends came to 14 bases. The DNA of the CDR3 is TGTGCCAGCAGTGCTAATACAGGTTTTAATCAGCCCCAGCATTTT. Translating gives CASSANTGFNQPQHF. The variable domain in full, with the rest retrieved from reference TRBV2 and TRBJ1-5, is EPEVTQTPSHQVTQMGQEVILRCVPISNHLYFYWYRQILGQKVEFLVSFYNNEISEKSEIFDDQFSVERPDGSNFTLKIRSTKLEDSAMYFCASSANTGFNQPQHFGDGTRLSIL.

J is TRBJ2-3 and V is TRBV5-1; TRBD2 aligns across 11 bases. Losses at the gene ends were 2 bases for V and 5 bases for J; bases not matched to a gene: 4. Germline V gene sequence: CDR1 SGHRS, CDR2 YFSETQ. CDR3 length: 15 amino acids. The CDR3 DNA follows: TGCGCCAGCAGCTTAACTAGCGGGAGAGGAGATACGCAGTATTTT. It yields the protein CASSLTSGRGDTQYF.

The chain is built from TRBV11-3 and TRBJ2-5, with 9 bases identical to TRBD2. The CDR3 is 15 amino acids. V lost 1 base and J lost 5; bases outside the gene matches: 5. Germline CDR1 and CDR2: SGHNT and YENEEA. The CDR3 is CASSLAGGGAETQYF. The CDR3, as DNA: TGTGCCAGCAGCTTAGCAGGCGGGGGGGCTGAGACCCAGTACTTC.

On this clone: One end of the junction fails to match germline, which may point to a read error. DNA for the CDR3: TGTGCCAGCAGTTCTGTGGTTGTCCGCGCCTCCTACGGGCAGTACTTC. Protein sequence: CASSSVVVRASYGQYF. This chain connects TRBV28 to TRBJ2-7; D gene unclear. From germline, CDR1 is MDHEN and CDR2 SYDVKM. The CDR3 spans 16 residues.

Written as DNA, the CDR3 is TGTGCCAGCAGCTCCTTAGCGGGGGCCGGGGAGCAGTACTTC. It specifies CASSSLAGAGEQYF. The gene calls are TRBV7-2 and TRBJ2-7; 9 bases fit TRBD2. The germline V gene has CDR1 SGHTA and CDR2 FQGNSA. J was trimmed by 7 bases and V by 4 bases; bases with no gene match: 8. The CDR3 spans 14 residues.

This chain joins TRBV6-1 and TRBJ2-7, with D possibly TRBD1 on 5 matching bases. The germline V gene has CDR1 MNHNS and CDR2 SASEGT. The CDR3 runs 14 residues. V was cut by 5 bases and J by 7 bases, with 18 bases left in between. CDR3 DNA: TGTGCCAGCAGTTCCCGAAGGATAGCAGGGGAGCAGTACTTC. Its translation: CASSSRRIAGEQYF.